The source of this TCR beta chain is a study of CD8+CD57+ T cells in acquired aplastic anemia. Whole-study findings and limits: Shared by patients and controls, some 29 CD8+ CDR3s were abundant in patients.

The table lists this clonotype with a few counts. The antigen remains unidentified. Patients chosen for sequencing had shown CD8+CD57+ cell expansion by flow cytometry. Genomic DNA provided the template from which TCR beta VDJ and CDR3 profiles were obtained. TCRdb re-called the reads through MiXCR, storing one row per CDR3 protein. This table holds roughly 170,000 distinct CDR3 sequences, almost 50% found once. The sequence derives from a human donor with aplastic anemia. Sequences were obtained from sorted CD4+, CD8+, or CD8+CD57+ T cells (not recorded which) from PBMCs.

The CDR3 sequence: CAIGRGAYEQYF. CDR3 bases: TGTGCCATCGGGCGGGGGGCCTACGAGCAGTACTTC. The chain employs TRBV10-3 and TRBJ2-7, with 8 bases that match TRBD2. With V trimmed by 8 bases and J by 2 bases, 2 bases remained unmatched. Germline V gives CDR1 ENHRY, CDR2 SYGVKD. The CDR3 spans 12 residues.